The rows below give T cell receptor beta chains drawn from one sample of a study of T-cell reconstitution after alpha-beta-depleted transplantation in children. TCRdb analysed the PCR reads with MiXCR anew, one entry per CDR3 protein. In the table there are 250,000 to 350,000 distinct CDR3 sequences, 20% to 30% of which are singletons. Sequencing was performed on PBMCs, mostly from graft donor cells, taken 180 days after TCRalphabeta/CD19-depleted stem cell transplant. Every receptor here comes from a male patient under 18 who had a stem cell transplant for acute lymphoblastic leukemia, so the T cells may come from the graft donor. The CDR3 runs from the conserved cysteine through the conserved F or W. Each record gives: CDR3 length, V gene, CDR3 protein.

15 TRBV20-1 CSAGSGTGGTDTQYF
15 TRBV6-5 CASSYASRANTEAFF
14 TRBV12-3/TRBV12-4 CASSRAPRRETQYF
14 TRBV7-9 CASSRHRGTGELFF
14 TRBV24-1 CATSGGTANQPQHF
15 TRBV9 CASSSLGGRHYGYTF
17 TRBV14 CASSQERPVQPYNEQFF
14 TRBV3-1 CASSVLAGGYEQYF
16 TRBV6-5 CASSSGLKATNEKLFF
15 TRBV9 CASSVTGGPYNEQFF
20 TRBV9 CASSVDGGVWDTDMNTEAFF
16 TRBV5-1 CASSLAGQLFGNTIYF
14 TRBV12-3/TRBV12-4 CASSLGGAGTEAFF
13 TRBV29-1 CSVGEGANTEAFF
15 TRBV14 CASSQGPSGSYEQYF
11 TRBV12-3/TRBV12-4 CAGSDRTAQYF
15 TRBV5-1 CASSLTTGITDTQYF
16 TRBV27 CASSLWGGSGANVLTF
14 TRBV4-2 CASSQVGNQETQYF
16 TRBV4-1 CASSRPGHPYQETQYF
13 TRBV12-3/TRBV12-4 CASSPPIADTQYF
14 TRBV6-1 CASRVGRGYNEQFF